Described below is a single TCR beta chain sequence and its context. Under the authors' procedure: For nucleated cells, counts were estimated from reference gene primer amplification. The data were produced by immunoSEQ multiplex PCR, yet TCRdb's version contains in-frame clones alone and is incomplete. The D gene and trimming were derived from the DNA, and the V and J assignments and clone size from that table. The sample consists of some 110,000 clones, approximately 88% of them appearing once. V was clipped by 5 bases and J by 7 bases; unmatched bases: 14. This CDR3 comprises 16 residues. Germline values: CDR1 SEHNR, CDR2 FQNEAQ (reference sequence). This entry belongs to a study of blood T cell repertoires in COVID-19. Turning to the study itself: PBMCs, B-cell-depleted T cells, or T cells provided the cDNA or gDNA that made up the material.

The sequence was collected from a woman in her 70s with acute or convalescent COVID-19. V and J are TRBV7-9 and TRBJ2-3; 8 bases line up with TRBD2. Source material: peripheral blood. DNA for the CDR3: TGTGCCAGCAGCCACACCACGGGACCGGGAGGGAATACGCAGTATTTT. It codes for CASSHTTGPGGNTQYF. The full variable domain, with the rest looked up from reference TRBV7-9 and TRBJ2-3, is DTGVSQNPRHKITKRGQNVTFRCDPISEHNRLYWYRQTLGQGPEFLTYFQNEAQLEKSRLLSDRFSAERPKGSFSTLEIQRTEQGDSAMYLCASSHTTGPGGNTQYFGPGTRLTVL.